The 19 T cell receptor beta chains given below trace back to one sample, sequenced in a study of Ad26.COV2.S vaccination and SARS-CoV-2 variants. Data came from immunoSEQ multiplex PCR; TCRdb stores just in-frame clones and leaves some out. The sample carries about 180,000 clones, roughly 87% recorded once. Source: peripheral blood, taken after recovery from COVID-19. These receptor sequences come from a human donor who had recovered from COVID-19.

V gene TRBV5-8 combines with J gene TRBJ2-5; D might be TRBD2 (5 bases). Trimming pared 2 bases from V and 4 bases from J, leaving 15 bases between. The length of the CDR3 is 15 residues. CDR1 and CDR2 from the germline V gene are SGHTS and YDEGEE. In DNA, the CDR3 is TGTGCCAGCAGCTTCGGGGAACTTCCCGGAGAGACCCAGTACTTC. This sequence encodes CASSFGELPGETQYF.

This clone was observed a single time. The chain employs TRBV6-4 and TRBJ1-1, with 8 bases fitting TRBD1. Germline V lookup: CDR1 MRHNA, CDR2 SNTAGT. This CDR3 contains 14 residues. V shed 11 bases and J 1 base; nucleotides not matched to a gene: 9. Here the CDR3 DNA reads TGTGCCTTCCCCCGGACAGGGCCGAACACTGAAGCTTTCTTT. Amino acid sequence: CAFPRTGPNTEAFF.

CDR3 nucleotides: TGTGCCAGTTCCCGACAGGGAGTAAATCAGCCCCAGCATTTT. Translating gives CASSRQGVNQPQHF. V and J are TRBV2 and TRBJ1-5; 7 positions agree with TRBD1. The germline CDR1 and CDR2 sequences are SNHLY and FYNNEI. The CDR3 is 14 residues long. Germline trimming cut 9 bases from V and 4 bases from J; bases unmatched to any gene: 9.

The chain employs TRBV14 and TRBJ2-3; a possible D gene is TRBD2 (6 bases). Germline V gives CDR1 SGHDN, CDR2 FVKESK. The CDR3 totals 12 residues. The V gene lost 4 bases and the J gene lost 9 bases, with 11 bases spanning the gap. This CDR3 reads CASSPGLLTQYF. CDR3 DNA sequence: TGTGCCAGCAGCCCCGGACTACTAACGCAGTATTTT.

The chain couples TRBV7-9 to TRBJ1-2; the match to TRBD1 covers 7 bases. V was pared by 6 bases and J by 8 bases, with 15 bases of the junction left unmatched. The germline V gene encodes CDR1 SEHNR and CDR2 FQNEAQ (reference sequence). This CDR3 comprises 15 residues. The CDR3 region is CASSSPGQSSAGYTF. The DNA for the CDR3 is TGTGCCAGCAGTTCCCCGGGACAGTCGTCGGCAGGCTACACCTTC.

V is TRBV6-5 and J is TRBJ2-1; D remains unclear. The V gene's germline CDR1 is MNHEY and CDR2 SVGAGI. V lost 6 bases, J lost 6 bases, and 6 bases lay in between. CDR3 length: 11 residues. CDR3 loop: CASSVSNEQFF. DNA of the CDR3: TGTGCCAGCAGCGTAAGCAATGAGCAGTTCTTC.

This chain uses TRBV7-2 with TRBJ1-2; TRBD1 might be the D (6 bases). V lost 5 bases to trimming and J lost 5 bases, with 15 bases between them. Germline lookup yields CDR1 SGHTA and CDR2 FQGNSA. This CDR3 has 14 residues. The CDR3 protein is CASSLKGGKYGYTF. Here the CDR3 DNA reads TGTGCCAGCAGCCTTAAGGGGGGGAAATATGGCTACACCTTC.

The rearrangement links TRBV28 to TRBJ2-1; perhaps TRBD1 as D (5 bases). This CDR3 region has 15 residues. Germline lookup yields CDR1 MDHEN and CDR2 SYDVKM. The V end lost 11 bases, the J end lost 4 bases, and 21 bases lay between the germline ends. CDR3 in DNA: TGTGCCTGGTCAGGATTGGGGCGCCTATACAATGAGCAGTTCTTC. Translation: CAWSGLGRLYNEQFF.

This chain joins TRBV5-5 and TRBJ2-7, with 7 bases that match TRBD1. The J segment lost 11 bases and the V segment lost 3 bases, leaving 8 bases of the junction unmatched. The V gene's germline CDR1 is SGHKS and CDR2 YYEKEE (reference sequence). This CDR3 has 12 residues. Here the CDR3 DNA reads TGTGCCAGCAGCTCGCCCCGGGACAGTGAGTACTTC. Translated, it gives CASSSPRDSEYF. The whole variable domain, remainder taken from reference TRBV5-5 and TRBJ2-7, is DAGVTQSPTHLIKTRGQQVTLRCSPISGHKSVSWYQQVLGQGPQFIFQYYEKEERGRGNFPDRFSARQFPNYSSELNVNALLLGDSALYLCASSSPRDSEYFGPGTRLTVT.

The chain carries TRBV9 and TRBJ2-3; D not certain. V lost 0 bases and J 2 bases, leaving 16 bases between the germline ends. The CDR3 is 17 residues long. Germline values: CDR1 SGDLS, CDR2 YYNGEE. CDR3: CASSVDPPGYHTDTQYF. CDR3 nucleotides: TGTGCCAGCAGCGTAGATCCCCCGGGCTATCACACAGATACGCAGTATTTT. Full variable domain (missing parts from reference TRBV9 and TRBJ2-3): DSGVTQTPKHLITATGQRVTLRCSPRSGDLSVYWYQQSLDQGLQFLIQYYNGEERAKGNILERFSAQQFPDLHSELNLSSLELGDSALYFCASSVDPPGYHTDTQYFGPGTRLTVL.

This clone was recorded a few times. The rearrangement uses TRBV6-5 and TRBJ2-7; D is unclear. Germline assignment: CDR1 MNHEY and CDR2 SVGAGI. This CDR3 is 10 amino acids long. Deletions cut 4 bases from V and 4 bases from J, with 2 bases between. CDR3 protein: CASSWYEQYF. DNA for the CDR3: TGTGCCAGCAGTTGGTACGAGCAGTACTTC.

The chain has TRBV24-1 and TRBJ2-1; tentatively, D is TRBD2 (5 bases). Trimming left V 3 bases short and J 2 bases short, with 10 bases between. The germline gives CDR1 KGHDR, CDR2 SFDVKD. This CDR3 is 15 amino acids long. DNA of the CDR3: TGTGCCACCAGTGATAGAGGGTCCGCCTACAATGAGCAGTTCTTC. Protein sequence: CATSDRGSAYNEQFF.

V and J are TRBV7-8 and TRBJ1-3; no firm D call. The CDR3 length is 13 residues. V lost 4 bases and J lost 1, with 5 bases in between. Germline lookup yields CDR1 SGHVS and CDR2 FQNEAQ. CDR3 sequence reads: CASSSESGNTIYF. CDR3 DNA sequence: TGTGCCAGCAGCTCAGAGTCTGGAAACACCATATATTTT. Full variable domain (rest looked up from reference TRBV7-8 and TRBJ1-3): GAGVSQSPRYKVAKRGQDVALRCDPISGHVSLFWYQQALGQGPEFLTYFQNEAQLDKSGLPSDRFFAERPEGSVSTLKIQRTQQEDSAVYLCASSSESGNTIYFGEGSWLTVV.

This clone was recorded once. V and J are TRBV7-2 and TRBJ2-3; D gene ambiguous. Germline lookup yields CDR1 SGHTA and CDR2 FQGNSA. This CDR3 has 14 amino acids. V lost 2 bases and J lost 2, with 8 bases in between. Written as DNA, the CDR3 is TGTGCCAGCAGCTTAAGGTCTAACACAGATACGCAGTATTTT. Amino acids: CASSLRSNTDTQYF.

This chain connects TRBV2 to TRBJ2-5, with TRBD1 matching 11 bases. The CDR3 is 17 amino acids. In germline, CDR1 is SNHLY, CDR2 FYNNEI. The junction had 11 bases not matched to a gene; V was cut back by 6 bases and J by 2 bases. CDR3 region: CASRGERDRGYQETQYF. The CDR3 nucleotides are TGTGCCAGCAGGGGGGAGCGGGACAGGGGGTATCAAGAGACCCAGTACTTC.

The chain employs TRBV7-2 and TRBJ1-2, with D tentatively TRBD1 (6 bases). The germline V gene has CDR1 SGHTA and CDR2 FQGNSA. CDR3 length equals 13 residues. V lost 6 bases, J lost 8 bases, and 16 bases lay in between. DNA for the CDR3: TGTGCCAGCAGTCAAAACAGGGAGGGGGGCTACACCTTC. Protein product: CASSQNREGGYTF.

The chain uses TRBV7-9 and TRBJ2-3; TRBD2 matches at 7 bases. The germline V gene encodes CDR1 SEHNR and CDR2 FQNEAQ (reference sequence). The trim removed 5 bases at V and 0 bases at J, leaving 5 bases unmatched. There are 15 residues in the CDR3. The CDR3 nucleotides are TGTGCCAGCAGCCGTTCTAGCGGAAGCACAGATACGCAGTATTTT. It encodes CASSRSSGSTDTQYF.

DNA for the CDR3: TGTGCCAGCAGTCGCACTGGCGATACGCAGTATTTT. Translated: CASSRTGDTQYF. The chain recombines TRBV6-5 with TRBJ2-3; the D is unclear. The CDR3 has 12 amino acids. V dropped 5 bases and J dropped 6 bases, with 9 bases sitting between them. CDR1 is MNHEY and CDR2 is SVGAGI in the germline V gene.

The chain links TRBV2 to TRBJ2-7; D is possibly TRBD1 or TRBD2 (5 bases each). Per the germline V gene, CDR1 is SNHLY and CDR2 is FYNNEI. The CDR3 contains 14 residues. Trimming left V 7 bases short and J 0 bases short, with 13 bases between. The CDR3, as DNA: TGTGCCAGCAAGGAGTCAGGGAGCTCCTACGAGCAGTACTTC. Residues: CASKESGSSYEQYF.